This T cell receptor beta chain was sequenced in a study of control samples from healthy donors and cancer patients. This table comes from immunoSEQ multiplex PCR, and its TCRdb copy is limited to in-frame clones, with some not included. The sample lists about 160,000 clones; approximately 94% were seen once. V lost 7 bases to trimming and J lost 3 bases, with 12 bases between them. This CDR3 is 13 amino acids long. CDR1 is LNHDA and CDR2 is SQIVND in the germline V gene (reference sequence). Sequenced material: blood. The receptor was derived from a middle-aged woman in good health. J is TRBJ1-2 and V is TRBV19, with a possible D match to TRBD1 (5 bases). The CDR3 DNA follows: TGTGCCAGTACCCGGGACGGACACTATGGCTACACCTTC. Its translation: CASTRDGHYGYTF.